This T cell receptor (beta chain) is drawn from a study of OX40 agonist ivuxolimab in advanced cancers. Across the study: Ivuxolimab is an agonistic anti-OX40 (CD134) antibody, and patients were treated with it. While on treatment, patients had intravenous ivuxolimab at 0.01 to 10 mg/kg every 2 weeks.

Profiling relied on immunoSEQ multiplex PCR, and the TCRdb table lists in-frame clones only, not all of them. The sample comprises around 26,000 clones, around nine tenths of which are singletons, and 22% rests with the top ten. Baseline, cycle 4 day 1, and cycle 7 day 1 were the blood sampling points. Whole-study results and caveats: Low normalized T-cell clonal expansion was additionally recorded for some nonresponders.

A remark on this clone: Its antigen is not known.

The starting material was CD4+ or CD8+ T cells sorted from blood, obtained in a trial of the OX40 agonist ivuxolimab. This receptor was obtained from an adult with an advanced solid tumor such as melanoma, head and neck, liver or kidney cancer.

For the CDR3, the DNA is TGCGCCAGCAGCCAAGATGTAAGCGCTCCTGCCATGAGCACAGATACGCAGTATTTT. Amino acids: CASSQDVSAPAMSTDTQYF. V is TRBV4-1 and J is TRBJ2-3; no clear D gene. V was cut by 0 bases and J by 0 bases, with 19 bases left in between. Looked up from germline, CDR1 is MGHRA and CDR2 is YSYEKL. The CDR3 spans 19 residues.